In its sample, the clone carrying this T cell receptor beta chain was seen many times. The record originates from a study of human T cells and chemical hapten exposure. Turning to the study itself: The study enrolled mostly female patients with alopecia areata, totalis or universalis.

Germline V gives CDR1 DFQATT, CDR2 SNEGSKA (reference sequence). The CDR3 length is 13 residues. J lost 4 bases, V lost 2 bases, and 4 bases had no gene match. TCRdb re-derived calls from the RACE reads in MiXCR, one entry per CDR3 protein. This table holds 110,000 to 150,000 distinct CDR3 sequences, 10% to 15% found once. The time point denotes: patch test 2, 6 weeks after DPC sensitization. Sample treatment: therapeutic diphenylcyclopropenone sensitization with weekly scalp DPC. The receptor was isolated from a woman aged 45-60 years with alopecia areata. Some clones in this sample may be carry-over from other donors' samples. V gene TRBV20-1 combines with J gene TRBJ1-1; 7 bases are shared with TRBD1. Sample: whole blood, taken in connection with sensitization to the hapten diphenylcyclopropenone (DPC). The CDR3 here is CSARHNRGTEAFF. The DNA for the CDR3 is TGCAGTGCTAGACATAACAGGGGCACTGAAGCTTTCTTT.